This TCR beta chain comes out of a study of cytomegalovirus exposure and HLA in healthy donors. General study points: Rarity held for most TCR sequences, but there were some public TCRs that occurred in many donors.

The CDR3 length is 15 residues. Trimming cost V 3 bases and J 5 bases, with 17 bases left between them. Germline loops: CDR1 SGHRS, CDR2 YFSETQ. The sample holds a few counts of this clone. What it binds is unknown. The PCR used 60 Vbeta and 13 Jbeta primers. TCRdb's copy holds only in-frame clones and misses some; the assay was immunoSEQ multiplex PCR. Among approximately 91,000 clones listed, about 68% were seen once. The chain carries TRBV5-1 and TRBJ1-1, with a weak D call TRBD1 (6 bases). The specimen sequenced was PBMCs. This clonotype originated in a human donor in good health. This CDR3 is CASSSRGASATEAFF. CDR3 coding DNA: TGCGCCAGCAGCTCACGGGGGGCGAGCGCGACTGAAGCTTTCTTT.